This T cell receptor (beta chain) was recorded in a study of cytomegalovirus exposure and HLA in healthy donors. The study, taken as a whole, reports: Presence/absence analyses rested on an assumption that sequencing depth was roughly uniform across donors. TRBV6-2, TRBV6-3 and some other V segments were excluded as indistinguishable.

Donors consisted of healthy bone marrow donors. Germline V gives CDR1 MDHEN, CDR2 SYDVKM. The V end lost 2 bases, the J end lost 0 bases, and 15 bases lay between the germline ends. This CDR3 is 17 amino acids long. The PCR used 60 Vbeta and 13 Jbeta primers. The assay was immunoSEQ multiplex PCR, and TCRdb's table has in-frame clones only and misses some. The sample comprises approximately 100,000 clones, over 60% of which are singletons, and around 5.1% rests with the top ten. About this clone: Its antigen is still unknown.

This TCR was recovered from a female donor in good health and CMV-seropositive. The chain has TRBV28 and TRBJ2-3; D ambiguous. Sequencing was performed on PBMCs. Here the CDR3 reads CASSLRRSQASTDTQYF. The CDR3 DNA reads as TGTGCCAGCAGTTTAAGGCGGAGTCAAGCTAGCACAGATACGCAGTATTTT. The full variable domain, with the rest looked up from reference TRBV28 and TRBJ2-3, is DVKVTQSSRYLVKRTGEKVFLECVQDMDHENMFWYRQDPGLGLRLIYFSYDVKMKEKGDIPEGYSVSREKKERFSLILESASTNQTSMYLCASSLRRSQASTDTQYFGPGTRLTVL.